Given below is one TCR beta chain in context. The record originates from a study of T cell responses to AZD1222 COVID-19 vaccine. V was clipped by 2 bases and J by 4 bases, with 12 bases between them. The CDR3 has 14 amino acids. Germline-derived CDR1 and CDR2 are MDHEN and SYDVKM. The repertoire was sequenced with immunoSEQ multiplex PCR; TCRdb's copy has only in-frame clones and lacks some. The data show 130,000 to 150,000 clones, 90% to 95% seen once. Specimen: peripheral blood, collected after recovery from COVID-19. The clonotype originates from an adult who had recovered from COVID-19. J is TRBJ2-7 and V is TRBV28, with D unclear. CDR3 residues: CASSLAPPLYEQYF. The CDR3 DNA sequence: TGTGCCAGCAGTTTAGCCCCGCCCTTATACGAGCAGTACTTC.